Below, one TCR beta chain is given with its context. V was pared by 6 bases and J by 4 bases, with 5 bases of the junction left unmatched. The CDR3 is 15 residues long. In germline, CDR1 is SNHLY, CDR2 FYNNEI. The data stem from a study of blood T cell repertoires in COVID-19. Study in general: The United States, Italy and Spain supplied acute and convalescent COVID-19 samples. Sample material is recorded as cDNA or gDNA derived from T cells, B-cell-depleted T cells, or PBMCs.

Seattle's cohort entered during active infection and was followed longitudinally. Original analysis: It was from reference gene primer amplification that nucleated cell counts were estimated. Generated by immunoSEQ multiplex PCR, the TCRdb table keeps only in-frame clones and is missing some. D and trimming come from the DNA, and the V and J calls and clone size come from that table. The sample has over 250,000 clones, about 86% seen once; the top ten hold roughly 13%. The material sequenced was peripheral blood. The chain couples TRBV2 to TRBJ2-2; the match to TRBD2 covers 10 bases. The receptor was derived from a woman aged 70-85 years with COVID-19, enrolled during active disease. Here the CDR3 DNA reads TGTGCCAGCAGGGGAGCGGGGGGGCCCACCGGGGAGCTGTTTTTT. This sequence encodes CASRGAGGPTGELFF. Full variable domain (remainder filled in from reference TRBV2 and TRBJ2-2): EPEVTQTPSHQVTQMGQEVILRCVPISNHLYFYWYRQILGQKVEFLVSFYNNEISEKSEIFDDQFSVERPDGSNFTLKIRSTKLEDSAMYFCASRGAGGPTGELFFGEGSRLTVL.